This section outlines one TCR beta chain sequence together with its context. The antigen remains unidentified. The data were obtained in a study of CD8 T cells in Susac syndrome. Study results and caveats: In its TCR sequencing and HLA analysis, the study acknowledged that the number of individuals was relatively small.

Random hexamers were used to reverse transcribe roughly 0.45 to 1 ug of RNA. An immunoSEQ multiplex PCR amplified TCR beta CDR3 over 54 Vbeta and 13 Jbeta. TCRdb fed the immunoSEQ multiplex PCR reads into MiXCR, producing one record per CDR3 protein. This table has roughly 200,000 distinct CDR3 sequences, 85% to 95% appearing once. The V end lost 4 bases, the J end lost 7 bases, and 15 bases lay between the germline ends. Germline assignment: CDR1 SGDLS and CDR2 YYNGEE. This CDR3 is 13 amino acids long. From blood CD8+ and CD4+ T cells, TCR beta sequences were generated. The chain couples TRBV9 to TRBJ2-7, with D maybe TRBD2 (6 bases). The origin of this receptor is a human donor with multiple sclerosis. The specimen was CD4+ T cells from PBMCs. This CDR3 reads CASSPRSEGEQYF. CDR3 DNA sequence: TGTGCCAGCAGCCCCCGTTCGGAGGGTGAGCAGTACTTC.